This T cell receptor (beta chain) was documented in a study of cytomegalovirus exposure and HLA in healthy donors. Whole-study findings and limits: TCR beta sequences reportedly predicted most subjects' HLA-A and HLA-B alleles accurately. In a later analysis, an Asian-associated ancestry cluster reportedly showed fewer N-insertions than the approximately 620-donor mean.

This PCR relied on a set of 60 Vbeta primers and 13 Jbeta primers. Data came from immunoSEQ multiplex PCR; TCRdb stores just in-frame clones and leaves some out. The table has fewer than 350,000 clones, roughly 90% seen once; the top ten hold approximately 2.2%. With regard to this clone: Its matching antigen is unknown.

J was trimmed by 6 bases and V by 6 bases; bases with no gene match: 8. In germline, CDR1 is MNHNS, CDR2 SASEGT. CDR3 length equals 15 residues. The origin of this receptor is a woman between 18 and 29 years old in good health and CMV-seronegative. The chain is built from TRBV6-1 and TRBJ1-5, with 10 bases matching TRBD1. Sequenced input: PBMCs. The CDR3 region is CASRPGTGVVQPQHF. The CDR3 nucleotides are TGTGCCAGCAGGCCCGGGACAGGGGTGGTTCAGCCCCAGCATTTT.